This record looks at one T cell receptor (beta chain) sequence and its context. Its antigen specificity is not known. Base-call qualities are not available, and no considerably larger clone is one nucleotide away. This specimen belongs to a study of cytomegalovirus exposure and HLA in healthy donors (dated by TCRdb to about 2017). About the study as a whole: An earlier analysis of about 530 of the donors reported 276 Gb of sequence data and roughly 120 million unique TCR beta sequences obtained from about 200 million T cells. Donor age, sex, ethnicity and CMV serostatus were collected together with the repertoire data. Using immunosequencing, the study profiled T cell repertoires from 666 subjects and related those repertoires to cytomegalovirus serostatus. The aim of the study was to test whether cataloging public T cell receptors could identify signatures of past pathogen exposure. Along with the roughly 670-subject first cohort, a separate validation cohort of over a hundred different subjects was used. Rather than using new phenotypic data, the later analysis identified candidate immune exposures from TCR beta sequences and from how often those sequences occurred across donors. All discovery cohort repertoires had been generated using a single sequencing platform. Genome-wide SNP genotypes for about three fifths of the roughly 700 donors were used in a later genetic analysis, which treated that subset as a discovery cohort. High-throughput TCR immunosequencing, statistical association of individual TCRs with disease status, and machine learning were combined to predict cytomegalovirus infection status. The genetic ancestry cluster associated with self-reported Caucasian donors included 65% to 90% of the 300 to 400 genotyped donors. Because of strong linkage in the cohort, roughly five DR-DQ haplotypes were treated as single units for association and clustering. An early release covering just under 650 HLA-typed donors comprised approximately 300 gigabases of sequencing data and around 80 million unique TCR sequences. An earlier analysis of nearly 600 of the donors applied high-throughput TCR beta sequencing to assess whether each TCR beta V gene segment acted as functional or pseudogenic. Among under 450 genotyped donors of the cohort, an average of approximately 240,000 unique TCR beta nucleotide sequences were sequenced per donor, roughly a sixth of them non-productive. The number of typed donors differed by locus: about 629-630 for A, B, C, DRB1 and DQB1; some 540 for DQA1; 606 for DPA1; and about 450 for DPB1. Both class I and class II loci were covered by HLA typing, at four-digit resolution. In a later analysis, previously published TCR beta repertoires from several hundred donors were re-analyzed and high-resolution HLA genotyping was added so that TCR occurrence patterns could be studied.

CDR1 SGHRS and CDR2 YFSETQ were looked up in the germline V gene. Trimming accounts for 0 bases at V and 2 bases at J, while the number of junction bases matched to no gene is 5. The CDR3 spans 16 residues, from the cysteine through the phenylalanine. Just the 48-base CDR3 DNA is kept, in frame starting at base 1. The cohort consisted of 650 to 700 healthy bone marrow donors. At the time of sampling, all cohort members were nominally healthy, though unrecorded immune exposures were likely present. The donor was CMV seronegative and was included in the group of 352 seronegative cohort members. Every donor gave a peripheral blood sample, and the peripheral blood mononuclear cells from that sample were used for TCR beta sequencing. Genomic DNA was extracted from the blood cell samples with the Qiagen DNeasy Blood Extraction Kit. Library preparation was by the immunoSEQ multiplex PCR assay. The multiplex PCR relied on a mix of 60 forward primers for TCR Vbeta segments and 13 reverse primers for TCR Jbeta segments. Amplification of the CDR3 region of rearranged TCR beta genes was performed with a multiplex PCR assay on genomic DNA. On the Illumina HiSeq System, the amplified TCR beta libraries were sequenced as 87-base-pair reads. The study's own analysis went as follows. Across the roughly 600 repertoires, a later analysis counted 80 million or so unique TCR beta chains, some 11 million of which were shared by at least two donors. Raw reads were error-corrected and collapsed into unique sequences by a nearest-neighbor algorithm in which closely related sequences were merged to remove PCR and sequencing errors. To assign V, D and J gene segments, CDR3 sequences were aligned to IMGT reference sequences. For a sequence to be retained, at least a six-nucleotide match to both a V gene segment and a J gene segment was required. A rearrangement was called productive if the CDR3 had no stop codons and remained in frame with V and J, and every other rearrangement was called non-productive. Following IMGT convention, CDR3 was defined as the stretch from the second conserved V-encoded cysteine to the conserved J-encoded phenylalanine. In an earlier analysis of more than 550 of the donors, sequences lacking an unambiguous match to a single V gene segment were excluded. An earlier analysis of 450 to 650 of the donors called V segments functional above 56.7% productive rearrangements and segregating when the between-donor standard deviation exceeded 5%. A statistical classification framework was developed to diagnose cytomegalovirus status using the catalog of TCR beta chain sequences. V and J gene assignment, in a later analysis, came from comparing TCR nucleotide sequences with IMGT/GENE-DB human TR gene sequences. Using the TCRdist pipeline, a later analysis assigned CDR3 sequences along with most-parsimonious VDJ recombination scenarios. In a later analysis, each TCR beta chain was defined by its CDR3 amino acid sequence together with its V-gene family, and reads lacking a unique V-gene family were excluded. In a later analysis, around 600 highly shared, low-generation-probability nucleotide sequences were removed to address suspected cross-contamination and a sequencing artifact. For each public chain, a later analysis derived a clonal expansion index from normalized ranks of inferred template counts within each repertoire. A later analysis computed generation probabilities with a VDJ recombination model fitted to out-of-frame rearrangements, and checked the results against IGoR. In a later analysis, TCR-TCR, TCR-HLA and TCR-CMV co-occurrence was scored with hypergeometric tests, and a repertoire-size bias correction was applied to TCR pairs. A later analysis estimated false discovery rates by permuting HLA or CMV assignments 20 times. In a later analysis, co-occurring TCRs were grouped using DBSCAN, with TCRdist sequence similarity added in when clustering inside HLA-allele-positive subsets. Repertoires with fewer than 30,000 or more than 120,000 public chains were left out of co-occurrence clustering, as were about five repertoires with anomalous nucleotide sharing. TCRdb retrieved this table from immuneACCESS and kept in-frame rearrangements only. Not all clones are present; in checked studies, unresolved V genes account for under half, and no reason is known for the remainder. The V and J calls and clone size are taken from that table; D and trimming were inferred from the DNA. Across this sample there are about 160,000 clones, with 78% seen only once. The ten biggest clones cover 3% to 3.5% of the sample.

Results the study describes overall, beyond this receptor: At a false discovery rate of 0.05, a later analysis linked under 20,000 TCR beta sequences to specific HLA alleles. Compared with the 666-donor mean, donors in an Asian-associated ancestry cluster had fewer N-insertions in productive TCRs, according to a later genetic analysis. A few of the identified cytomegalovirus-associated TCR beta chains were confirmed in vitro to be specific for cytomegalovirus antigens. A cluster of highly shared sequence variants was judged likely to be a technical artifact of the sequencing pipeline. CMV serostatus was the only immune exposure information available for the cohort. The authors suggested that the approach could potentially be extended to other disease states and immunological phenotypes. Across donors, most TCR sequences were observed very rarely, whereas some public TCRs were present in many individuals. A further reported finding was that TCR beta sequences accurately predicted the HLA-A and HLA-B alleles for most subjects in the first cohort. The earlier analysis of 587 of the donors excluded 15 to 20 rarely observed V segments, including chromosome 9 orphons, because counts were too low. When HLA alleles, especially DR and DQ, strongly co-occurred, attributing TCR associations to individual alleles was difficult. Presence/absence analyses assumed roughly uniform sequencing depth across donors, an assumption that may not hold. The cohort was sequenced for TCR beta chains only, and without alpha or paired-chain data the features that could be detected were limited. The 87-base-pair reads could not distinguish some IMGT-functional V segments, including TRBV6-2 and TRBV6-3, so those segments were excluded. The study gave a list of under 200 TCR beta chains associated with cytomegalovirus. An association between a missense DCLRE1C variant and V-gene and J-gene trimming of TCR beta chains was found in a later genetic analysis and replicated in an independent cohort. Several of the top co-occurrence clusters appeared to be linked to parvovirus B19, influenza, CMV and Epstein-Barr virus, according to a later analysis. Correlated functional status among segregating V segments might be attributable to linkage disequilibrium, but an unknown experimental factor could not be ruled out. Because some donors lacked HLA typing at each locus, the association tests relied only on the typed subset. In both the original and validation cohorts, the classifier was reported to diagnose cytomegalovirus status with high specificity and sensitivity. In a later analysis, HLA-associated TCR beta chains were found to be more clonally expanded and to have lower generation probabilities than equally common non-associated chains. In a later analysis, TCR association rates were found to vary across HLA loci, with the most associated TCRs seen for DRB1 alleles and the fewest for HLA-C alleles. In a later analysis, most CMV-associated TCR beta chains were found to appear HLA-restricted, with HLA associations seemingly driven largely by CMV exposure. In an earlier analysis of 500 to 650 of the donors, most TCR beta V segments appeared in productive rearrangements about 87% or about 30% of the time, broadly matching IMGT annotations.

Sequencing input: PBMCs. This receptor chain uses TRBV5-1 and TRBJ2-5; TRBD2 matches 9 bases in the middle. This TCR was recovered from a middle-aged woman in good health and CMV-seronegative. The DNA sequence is TGCGCCAGCAGCTTGGTAGTTAGCGGGGGACAAGAGACCCAGTACTTC. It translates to CASSLVVSGGQETQYF.